This is a list of T cell receptor beta chains from one sample in a study of T cells in Graves' hyperthyroidism and ophthalmopathy. TCRdb called the multiplex PCR reads again in MiXCR, with one record for every CDR3 protein. Of over 650,000 distinct CDR3 sequences in the sample, 15% to 20% are singletons; the top ten hold approximately 8%. Sequenced sample: blood. These receptors all come from a man aged 18 to 29 with Graves' hyperthyroidism. Both conserved end residues are part of each CDR3. The order of the fields is D gene, V gene, clone size, J gene, CDR3 length, CDR3 DNA, CDR3 protein. D genes are given only for firm matches. Size is omitted from some rows. Given values are once, few, many or a class for expanded clones.

>TRBD2|TRBV5-1|many|TRBJ2-7|15
TGCGCCAGCAGCTACGGACTAGCGGGAGCAAGGGAGCAGTACTTC
CASSYGLAGAREQYF
>TRBD2|TRBV12-3/TRBV12-4|.|TRBJ2-5|14
TGTGCCAGCAGCTGGCGATGGGAGGGGGAGACCCAGTACTTC
CASSWRWEGETQYF
>.|TRBV15|many|TRBJ1-1|16
TGTGCCACCAGCAGAGATCGGTCGAGGGTGGGAACTGAAGCTTTCTTT
CATSRDRSRVGTEAFF
>TRBD2|TRBV20-1|many|TRBJ2-3|16
TGCAGTGCTAGAGATAAGGCTAGCGGATACACAGATACGCAGTATTTT
CSARDKASGYTDTQYF
>TRBD1|TRBV15|many|TRBJ2-5|15
TGTGCCACCAGCAGAAAGGGACAGGGGAAGGAGACCCAGTACTTC
CATSRKGQGKETQYF
>TRBD2|TRBV27|.|TRBJ2-1|15
TGTGCCAGCAGTCCAATTCCCGGGAGGGGCAATGAGCAGTTCTTC
CASSPIPGRGNEQFF
>.|TRBV2|.|TRBJ2-4|16
TGTGCCAGCAGTCTCCAGGAACAACTAGCCAAAAACATTCAGTACTTC
CASSLQEQLAKNIQYF
>TRBD2|TRBV19|.|TRBJ2-1|15
TGTGCCAGTGCTAGCCCGGGAGGTAGCGCCCCCGGGCAGTTCTTC
CASASPGGSAPGQFF
>TRBD1|TRBV6-5|.|TRBJ2-6|16
TGTGCCAGCAGTTACCGGGACAGGGCTGGGGCCAACGTCCTGACTTTC
CASSYRDRAGANVLTF
>.|TRBV5-6|.|TRBJ1-4|12
TGTGCCTGCAGCCTGGAGGGTGAAAAACTGTTTTTT
CACSLEGEKLFF
>.|TRBV11-1|.|TRBJ2-1|14
TGTGCCAGCAGCTTCAACAGTGAGTACAATGAGCAGTTCTTC
CASSFNSEYNEQFF
>.|TRBV4-1|.|TRBJ1-1|17
TGCGCCAGCAGCCAAGAATACCAGGCCTGGAAGAACACTGAAGCTTTCTTT
CASSQEYQAWKNTEAFF
>.|TRBV7-2|few|TRBJ1-5|15
TGTGCCAGCAGTTTTACTAGGGGCGACGATCAGCCCCAGCATTTT
CASSFTRGDDQPQHF
>.|TRBV12-3/TRBV12-4|.|TRBJ2-1|14
TGTGCCAGCAGTTTCTCCTCGCGGCACAATGAGCAGTTCTTC
CASSFSSRHNEQFF
>TRBD1|TRBV24-1|.|TRBJ2-7|14
TGTGCCACCAGTGATTCGACAGGGGGCTACGAGCAGTACTTC
CATSDSTGGYEQYF
>.|TRBV10-3|few|TRBJ2-3|11
TGTGCCATCAGTGAGCACGAAACGCAGTATTTT
CAISEHETQYF
>TRBD2|TRBV6-2/TRBV6-3|many|TRBJ2-7|15
TGTGCCAGCAGTTTAGCGGGAACGATGGCCTACGAGCAGTACTTC
CASSLAGTMAYEQYF
>.|TRBV4-1|.|TRBJ1-2|16
TGCGCCAGCAGCCAGGATCCAGGGGTGTTGAACTATGGCTACACCTTC
CASSQDPGVLNYGYTF
>TRBD2|TRBV9|few|TRBJ2-1|15
TGTGCCAGCAGTGCTATTGCTAGCGGGAGCGATGAGCAGTTCTTC
CASSAIASGSDEQFF
>.|TRBV28|many|TRBJ2-2|13
TGTGCCAGCAGTTCCGAGACGACCGGGGAGCTGTTTTTT
CASSSETTGELFF
>TRBD1|TRBV12-3/TRBV12-4|many|TRBJ2-1|16
TGTGCCAGCAGTTTATGGGTAGGGGGCGTCAAAAATGAGCAGTTCTTC
CASSLWVGGVKNEQFF
>TRBD2|TRBV5-1|many|TRBJ2-1|14
TGCGCCAGCAGCCGGAGGACTAGCGCGAATGAGCAGTTCTTC
CASSRRTSANEQFF
>TRBD1|TRBV5-4|few|TRBJ2-7|18
TGTGCCAGCAGCACACACACCCCGACAGGGGGTGGGGGATACGAGCAGTACTTC
CASSTHTPTGGGGYEQYF
>TRBD1|TRBV7-2|few|TRBJ1-5|15
TGTGCCAGCAGCCTACAGGGGGGCGTGTTTTCGCCCCAGCATTTT
CASSLQGGVFSPQHF
>TRBD1|TRBV11-3|many|TRBJ2-5|14
TGTGCCAGCCGCCCGGGACAGGGATTAGAGACCCAGTACTTC
CASRPGQGLETQYF
>.|TRBV7-2|many|TRBJ2-7|13
TGTGCCAGCAGCTTAGCTTTAGACTACGAGCAGTACTTC
CASSLALDYEQYF
>.|TRBV14|few|TRBJ2-7|13
TGTGCCAGCAGCCGATGGGGAACCTACGAGCAGTACTTC
CASSRWGTYEQYF
>TRBD1|TRBV9|.|TRBJ1-3|15
TGTGCCAGCAGCCCGGGGACAGCCATAACAAACACCATATATTTT
CASSPGTAITNTIYF
>.|TRBV24-1|many|TRBJ1-2|14
TGTGCCACCAGTGATTTTCCCGCGGACGACGGCTACACCTTC
CATSDFPADDGYTF
>.|TRBV12-3/TRBV12-4|many|TRBJ2-7|13
TGTGCCAGCAGTTTGGAGGTTTCCTACGAGCAGTACTTC
CASSLEVSYEQYF
>TRBD2|TRBV6-1|many|TRBJ2-5|15
TGTGCCAGCAGTGGAATAGCGGGGGGTCGGGAGACCCAGTACTTC
CASSGIAGGRETQYF
>.|TRBV28|once|TRBJ1-2|16
TGTGCCAGCACCTTGGGGCGGGGGAAATTTTCTCATGGCTACACCTTC
CASTLGRGKFSHGYTF
>.|TRBV29-1|few|TRBJ1-1|13
TGCAGCTCGATGGGGGGTGTGAACACTGAAGCTTTCTTT
CSSMGGVNTEAFF
>TRBD1|TRBV11-3|many|TRBJ2-1|15
TGTGCCAGCAGCTCGCCGGGACAGGCGCGCAATGAGCAGTTCTTC
CASSSPGQARNEQFF
>.|TRBV30|many|TRBJ1-2|13
TGTGCCTGGAGCTTGAACTTCAAGAATGGCTACACCTTC
CAWSLNFKNGYTF
>TRBD1|TRBV19|few|TRBJ2-1|16
TGTGCCAGTAGTATTTTGTTGGGACAGGGACTCGATGAGCAGTTCTTC
CASSILLGQGLDEQFF
>.|TRBV18|many|TRBJ2-3|16
TGTGCCAGCTCACTGGGCGCGGGGACTAGCACAGATACGCAGTATTTT
CASSLGAGTSTDTQYF
>.|TRBV18|.|TRBJ2-5|13
TGTGCCAGCTCACCCGACAGGAAAGAGACCCAGTACTTC
CASSPDRKETQYF
>.|TRBV6-1|many|TRBJ1-6|13
TGTGCCAGCAGTGAAATGAGGAATTCACCCCTCCACTTT
CASSEMRNSPLHF
>.|TRBV7-9|many|TRBJ2-3|16
TGTGCCAGCCTTCCCCTAGGGGAGGAGGGAATAGATACGCAGTATTTT
CASLPLGEEGIDTQYF
>TRBD2|TRBV20-1|.|TRBJ2-3|15
TGCAGTGCTAGAGATCCTAGCGGGAGAGGAGATACGCAGTATTTT
CSARDPSGRGDTQYF
>.|TRBV12-3/TRBV12-4|many|TRBJ2-5|15
TGTGCCAGCAGTGACCGGGGAAAAGGACGGGAGACCCAGTACTTC
CASSDRGKGRETQYF
>.|TRBV12-3/TRBV12-4|.|TRBJ1-4|17
TGTGCCAGCAGTGGCCTTGAACCGGGCGCGACTAATGAAAAACTGTTTTTT
CASSGLEPGATNEKLFF
>.|TRBV19|.|TRBJ2-6|15
TGTGCCAGTAGTATGCGGGGCGCTGGGGCCAACGTCCTGACTTTC
CASSMRGAGANVLTF
>TRBD2|TRBV2|.|TRBJ2-5|14
TGTGCCAGCGGGTCGACTAGCGGGGAAGAGACCCAGTACTTC
CASGSTSGEETQYF
>.|TRBV20-1|many|TRBJ2-5|12
TGCAGTGCTAGAAAATCCGGGGAGACCCAGTACTTC
CSARKSGETQYF
>.|TRBV18|few|TRBJ2-3|14
TGTGCCAGTACGTCAAGGGTTGATGCAGATACGCAGTATTTT
CASTSRVDADTQYF
>.|TRBV20-1|few|TRBJ2-3|15
TGCAGTGCTAGACCCTTTAGCGGCAGCACAGATACGCAGTATTTT
CSARPFSGSTDTQYF
>.|TRBV7-9|few|TRBJ2-7|13
TGTGCCAGCAGCGATAGAACGCGCTACGAGCAGTACTTC
CASSDRTRYEQYF
>TRBD2|TRBV19|.|TRBJ2-1|19
TGTGCCAGTAGTATAATTGGGCCCTCAGCGGGGGTGATTTACAATGAGCAGTTCTTC
CASSIIGPSAGVIYNEQFF
>TRBD1|TRBV2|many|TRBJ2-5|13
TGTGCCAGCGGAGTACAGGGGGCAGAGACCCAGTACTTC
CASGVQGAETQYF
>.|TRBV14|.|TRBJ2-2|16
TGTGCCAGCAGCCAAGACGGGCGACTCGGTTCCGGGGAGCTGTTTTTT
CASSQDGRLGSGELFF